This T cell receptor beta chain is drawn from a study of blood T cell repertoires in COVID-19. This table comes from immunoSEQ multiplex PCR, and its TCRdb copy is limited to in-frame clones, with some not included. Of about 120,000 clones in the sample, around 90% were seen once. Details on this clone: One end of the junction does not line up with germline, which may come from a read error.

Germline V lookup: CDR1 SGHDN, CDR2 FVKESK. This CDR3 is built from 13 residues. Sequencing was carried out using peripheral blood. The receptor comes from a human donor in a cohort sampled during active COVID-19. The rearrangement joins TRBV14 to TRBJ2-1; D is uncertain. The CDR3 loop reads CASSQVRFNEQFF. In nucleotides, the CDR3 is TGTGCCAGCAGTCAAGTCCGTTTCAATGAGCAGTTCTTC. The entire variable domain, with the rest obtained from reference TRBV14 and TRBJ2-1, is as follows: EAGVTQFPSHSVIEKGQTVTLRCDPISGHDNLYWYRRVMGKEIKFLLHFVKESKQDESGMPNNRFLAERTGGTYSTLKVQPAELEDSGVYFCASSQVRFNEQFFGPGTRLTVL.